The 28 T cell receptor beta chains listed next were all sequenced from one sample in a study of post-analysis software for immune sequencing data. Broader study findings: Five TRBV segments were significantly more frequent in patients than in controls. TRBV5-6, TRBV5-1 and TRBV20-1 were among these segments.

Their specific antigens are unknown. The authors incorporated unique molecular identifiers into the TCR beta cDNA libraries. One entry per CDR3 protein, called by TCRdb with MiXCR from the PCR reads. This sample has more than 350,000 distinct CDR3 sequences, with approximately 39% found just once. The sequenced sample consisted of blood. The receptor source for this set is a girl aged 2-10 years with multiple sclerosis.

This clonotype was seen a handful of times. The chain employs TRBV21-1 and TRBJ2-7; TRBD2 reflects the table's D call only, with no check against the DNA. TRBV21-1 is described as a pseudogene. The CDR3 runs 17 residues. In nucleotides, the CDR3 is TGTGCCAGCAGCAAAGTTCGTCTCGGCCGTGCCCTCTACGAGCAGTACTTC. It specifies CASSKVRLGRALYEQYF.

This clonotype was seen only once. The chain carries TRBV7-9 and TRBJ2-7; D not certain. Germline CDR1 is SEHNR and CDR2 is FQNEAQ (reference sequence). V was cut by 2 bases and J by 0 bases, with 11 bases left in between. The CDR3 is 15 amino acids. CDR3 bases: TGTGCCAGCAGCTTAAAATCCGGACGCTCCTACGAGCAGTACTTC. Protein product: CASSLKSGRSYEQYF.

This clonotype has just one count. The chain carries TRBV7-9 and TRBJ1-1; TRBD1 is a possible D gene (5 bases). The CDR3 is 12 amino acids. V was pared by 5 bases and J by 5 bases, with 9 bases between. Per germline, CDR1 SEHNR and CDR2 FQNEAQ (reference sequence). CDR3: CASSDQGTEAFF. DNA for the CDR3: TGTGCCAGCAGCGATCAGGGAACTGAAGCTTTCTTT.

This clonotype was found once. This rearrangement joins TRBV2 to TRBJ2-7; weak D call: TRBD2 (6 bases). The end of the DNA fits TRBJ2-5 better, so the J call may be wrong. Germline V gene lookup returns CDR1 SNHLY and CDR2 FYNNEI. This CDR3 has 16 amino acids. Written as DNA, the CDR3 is TGTGCCAGCAGCGAAAGGAGACTAGGGCCGAAAGAGACCCAGTACTTC. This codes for CASSERRLGPKETQYF.

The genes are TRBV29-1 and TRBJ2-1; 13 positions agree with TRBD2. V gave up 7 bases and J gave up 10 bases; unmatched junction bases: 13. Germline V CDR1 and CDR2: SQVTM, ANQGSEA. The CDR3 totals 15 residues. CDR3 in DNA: TGCAGCGCCCCGTTGGGACTAGCGGGACATATGGAGCAGTTCTTC. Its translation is CSAPLGLAGHMEQFF.

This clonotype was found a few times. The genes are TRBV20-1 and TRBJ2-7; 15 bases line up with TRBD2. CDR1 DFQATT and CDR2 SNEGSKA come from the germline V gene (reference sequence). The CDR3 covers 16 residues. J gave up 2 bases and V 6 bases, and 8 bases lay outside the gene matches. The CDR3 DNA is TGCAGTGCCACCGGACTAGCGGGAGGGCCCCCCTACGAGCAGTACTTC. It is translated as CSATGLAGGPPYEQYF.

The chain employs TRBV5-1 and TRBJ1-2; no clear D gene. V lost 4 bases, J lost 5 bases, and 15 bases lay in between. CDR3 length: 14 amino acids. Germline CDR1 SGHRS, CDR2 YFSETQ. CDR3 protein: CASSRGEESYGYTF. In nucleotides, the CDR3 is TGCGCCAGCAGCCGAGGAGAGGAATCATATGGCTACACCTTC.

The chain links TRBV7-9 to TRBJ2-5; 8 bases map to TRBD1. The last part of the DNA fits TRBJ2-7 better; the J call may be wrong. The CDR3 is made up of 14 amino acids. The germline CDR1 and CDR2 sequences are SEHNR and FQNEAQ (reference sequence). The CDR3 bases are TGTGCCAGCAGTAATGACAGGGGATTCGACGAGCAGTACTTC. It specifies CASSNDRGFDEQYF.

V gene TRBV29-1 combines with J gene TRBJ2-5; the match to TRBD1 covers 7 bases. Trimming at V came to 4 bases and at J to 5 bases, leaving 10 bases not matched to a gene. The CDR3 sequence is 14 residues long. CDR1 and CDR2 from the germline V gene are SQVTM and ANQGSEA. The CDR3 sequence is CSVVGRGRGETQYF. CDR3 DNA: TGCAGCGTTGTTGGCAGGGGGAGAGGGGAGACCCAGTACTTC. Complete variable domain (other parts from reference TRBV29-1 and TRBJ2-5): SAVISQKPSRDICQRGTSLTIQCQVDSQVTMMFWYRQQPGQSLTLIATANQGSEATYESGFVIDKFPISRPNLTFSTLTVSNMSPEDSSIYLCSVVGRGRGETQYFGPGTRLLVL.

This CDR3 reads CASSSQVKNIQYF. CDR3 DNA: TGTGCCAGCAGTTCGCAAGTCAAAAACATTCAGTACTTC. The rearrangement uses TRBV6-6 and TRBJ2-4, with D uncertain. The CDR3 extends over 13 amino acids. In germline, CDR1 is MNHNY, CDR2 SVGAGI (reference sequence). The germline V and J ends were trimmed by 4 bases and 3 bases, with 7 bases remaining between them.

CDR3 sequence: CASSRSGTPTPYEQYF. The DNA of the CDR3 is TGTGCCAGCTCACGGAGCGGGACACCTACTCCCTACGAGCAGTACTTC. This sequence joins TRBV18 and TRBJ2-7, with D perhaps TRBD2 (7 bases). The germline V gene encodes CDR1 KGHSH and CDR2 LQKENI. V lost 4 bases and J 2 bases, leaving 18 bases between the germline ends. CDR3 size: 16 residues.

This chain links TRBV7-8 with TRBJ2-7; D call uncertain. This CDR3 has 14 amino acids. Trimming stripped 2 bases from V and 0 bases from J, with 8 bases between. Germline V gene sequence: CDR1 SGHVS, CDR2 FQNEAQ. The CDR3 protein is CASSLCVSSYEQYF. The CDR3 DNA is TGTGCCAGCAGCTTATGCGTCAGCTCCTACGAGCAGTACTTC.

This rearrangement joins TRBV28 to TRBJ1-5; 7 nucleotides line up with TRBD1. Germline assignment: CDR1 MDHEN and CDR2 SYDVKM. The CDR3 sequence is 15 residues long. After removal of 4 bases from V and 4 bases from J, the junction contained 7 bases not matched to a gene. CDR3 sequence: CASSSAGTANQPQHF. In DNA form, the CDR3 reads TGTGCCAGCAGTTCCGCCGGGACAGCGAATCAGCCCCAGCATTTT.

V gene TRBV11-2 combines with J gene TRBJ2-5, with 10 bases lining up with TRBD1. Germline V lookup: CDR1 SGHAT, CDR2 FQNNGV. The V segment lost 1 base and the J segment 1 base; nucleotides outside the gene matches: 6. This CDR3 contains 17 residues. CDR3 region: CASSLGKTGGIQETQYF. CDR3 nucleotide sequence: TGTGCCAGCAGCTTAGGCAAGACAGGGGGCATCCAAGAGACCCAGTACTTC.

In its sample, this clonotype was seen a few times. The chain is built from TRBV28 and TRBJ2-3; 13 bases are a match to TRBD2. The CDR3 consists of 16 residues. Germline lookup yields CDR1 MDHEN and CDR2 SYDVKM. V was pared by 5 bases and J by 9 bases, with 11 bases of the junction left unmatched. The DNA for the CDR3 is TGTGCCAGCAGTCCAGGACTAGCGGGGGTGAGATGGACGCAGTATTTT. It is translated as CASSPGLAGVRWTQYF. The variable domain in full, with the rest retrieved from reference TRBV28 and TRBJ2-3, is DVKVTQSSRYLVKRTGEKVFLECVQDMDHENMFWYRQDPGLGLRLIYFSYDVKMKEKGDIPEGYSVSREKKERFSLILESASTNQTSMYLCASSPGLAGVRWTQYFGPGTRLTVL.

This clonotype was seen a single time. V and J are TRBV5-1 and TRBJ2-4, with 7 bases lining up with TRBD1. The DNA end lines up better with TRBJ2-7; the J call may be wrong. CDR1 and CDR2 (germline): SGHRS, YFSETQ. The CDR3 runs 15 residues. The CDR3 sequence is CASSSDPTGIYEQYF. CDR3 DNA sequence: TGCGCCAGCAGCTCAGACCCGACAGGGATCTACGAGCAGTACTTC.

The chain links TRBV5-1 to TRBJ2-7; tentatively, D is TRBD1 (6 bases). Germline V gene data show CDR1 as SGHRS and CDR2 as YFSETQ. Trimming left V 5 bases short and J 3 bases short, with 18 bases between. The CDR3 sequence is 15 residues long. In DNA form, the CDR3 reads TGCGCCAGCAGGCCTCGTGGGGGCGCCATCTACGAGCAGTACTTC. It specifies CASRPRGGAIYEQYF.

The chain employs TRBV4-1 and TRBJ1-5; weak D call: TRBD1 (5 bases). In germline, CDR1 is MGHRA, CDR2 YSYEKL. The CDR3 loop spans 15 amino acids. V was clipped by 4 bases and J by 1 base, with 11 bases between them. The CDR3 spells CASSPTGLSNQPQHF. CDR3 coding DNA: TGCGCCAGCAGCCCGACGGGACTGAGCAATCAGCCCCAGCATTTT.

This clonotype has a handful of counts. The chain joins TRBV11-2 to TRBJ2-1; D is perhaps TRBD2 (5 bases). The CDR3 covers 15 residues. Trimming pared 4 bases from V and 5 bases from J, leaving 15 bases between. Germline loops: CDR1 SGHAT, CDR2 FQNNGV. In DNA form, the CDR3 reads TGTGCCAGCAGCTCGCCCGAGGACGGGAACAATGAGCAGTTCTTC. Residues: CASSSPEDGNNEQFF.

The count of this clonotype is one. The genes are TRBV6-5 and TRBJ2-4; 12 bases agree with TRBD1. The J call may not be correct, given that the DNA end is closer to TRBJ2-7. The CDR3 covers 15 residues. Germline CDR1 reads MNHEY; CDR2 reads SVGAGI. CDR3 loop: CASSYEGQGASEQYF. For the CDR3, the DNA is TGTGCCAGCAGTTACGAGGGACAGGGGGCTTCCGAGCAGTACTTC.

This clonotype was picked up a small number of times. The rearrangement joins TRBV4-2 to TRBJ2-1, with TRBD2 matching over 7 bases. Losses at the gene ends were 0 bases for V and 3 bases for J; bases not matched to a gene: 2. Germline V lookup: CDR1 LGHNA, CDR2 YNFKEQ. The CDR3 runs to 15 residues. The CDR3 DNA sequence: TGTGCCAGCAGCCAAGATCCTAGCGGCTACAATGAGCAGTTCTTC. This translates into CASSQDPSGYNEQFF.

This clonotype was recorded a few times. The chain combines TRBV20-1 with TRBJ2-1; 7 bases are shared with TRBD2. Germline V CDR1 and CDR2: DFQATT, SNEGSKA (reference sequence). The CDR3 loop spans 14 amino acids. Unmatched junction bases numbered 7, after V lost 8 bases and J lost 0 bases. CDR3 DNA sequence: TGCAGTTGGGCTAGCGGCAGCTCCTACAATGAGCAGTTCTTC. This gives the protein CSWASGSSYNEQFF.

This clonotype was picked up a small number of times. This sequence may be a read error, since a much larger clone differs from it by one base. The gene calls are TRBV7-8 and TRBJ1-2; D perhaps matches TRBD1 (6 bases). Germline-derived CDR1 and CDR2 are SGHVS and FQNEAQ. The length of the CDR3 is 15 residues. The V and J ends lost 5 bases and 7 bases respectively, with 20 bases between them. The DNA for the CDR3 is TGTGCCAGCAGCCGAGGACAGTCAACGGCCCCTGGCTACACCTTC. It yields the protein CASSRGQSTAPGYTF. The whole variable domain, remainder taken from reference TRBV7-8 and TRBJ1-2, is GAGVSQSPRYKVAKRGQDVALRCDPISGHVSLFWYQQALGQGPEFLTYFQNEAQLDKSGLPSDRFFAERPEGSVSTLKIQRTQQEDSAVYLCASSRGQSTAPGYTFGSGTRLTVV.

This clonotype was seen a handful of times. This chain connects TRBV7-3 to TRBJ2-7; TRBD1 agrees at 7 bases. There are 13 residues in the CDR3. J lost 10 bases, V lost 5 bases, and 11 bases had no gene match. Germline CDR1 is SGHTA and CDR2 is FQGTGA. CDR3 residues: CASSTSPRDRQYF. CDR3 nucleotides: TGTGCCAGCAGCACGTCCCCCCGGGACAGACAGTACTTC.

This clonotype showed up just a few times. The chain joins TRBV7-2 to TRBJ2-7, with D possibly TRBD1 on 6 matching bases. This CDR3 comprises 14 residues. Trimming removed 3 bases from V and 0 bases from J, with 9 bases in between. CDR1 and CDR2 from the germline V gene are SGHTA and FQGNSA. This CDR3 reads CASSFDRSSYEQYF. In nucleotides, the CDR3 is TGTGCCAGCAGCTTTGACAGGAGCTCCTACGAGCAGTACTTC.

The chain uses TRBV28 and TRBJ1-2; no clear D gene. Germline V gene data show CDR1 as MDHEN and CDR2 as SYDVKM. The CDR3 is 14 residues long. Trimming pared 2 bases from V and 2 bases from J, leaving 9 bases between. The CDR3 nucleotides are TGTGCCAGCAGTTTAGAGGACTTCAACTATGGCTACACCTTC. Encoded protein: CASSLEDFNYGYTF.

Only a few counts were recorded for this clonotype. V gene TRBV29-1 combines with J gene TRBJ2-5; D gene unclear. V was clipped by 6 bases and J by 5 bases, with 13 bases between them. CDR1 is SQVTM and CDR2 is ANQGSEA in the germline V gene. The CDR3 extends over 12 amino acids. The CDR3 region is CSVLVQGETQYF. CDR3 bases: TGCAGCGTCCTTGTTCAAGGGGAGACCCAGTACTTC.

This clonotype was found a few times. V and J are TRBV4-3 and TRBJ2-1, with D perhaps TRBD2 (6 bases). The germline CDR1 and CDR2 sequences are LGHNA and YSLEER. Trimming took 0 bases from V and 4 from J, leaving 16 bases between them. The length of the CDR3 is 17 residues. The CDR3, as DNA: TGCGCCAGCAGCCAAGATCACCCGATCGGGAGATACAATGAGCAGTTCTTC. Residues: CASSQDHPIGRYNEQFF.